Below, one T cell receptor beta chain is given with its context. As yet, its antigen is unknown. The data belong to a study of spatial heterogeneity in lung cancer. Study summary: Alpha-chain detections were consistently fewer than beta-chain detections among the sequences. Raw sequencing reads included, on average, more than ten appearances of each unique TCR and UMI combination.

Study conclusions and caveats: TCRs found ubiquitously expanded in tumor appeared in blood more at resection than at follow-up.

TCRdb used MiXCR to reprocess the 5' RACE reads, holding one entry per CDR3 protein. The table includes 30,000 to 45,000 distinct CDR3 sequences, about 7% detected once. Time point defined: sample taken at primary tumor resection. The donors, 70 or so patients with untreated early-stage non-small cell lung cancer, provided the samples. The clonotype was recovered from a female donor with early-stage non-small cell lung cancer. The starting material was PBMCs, obtained at surgery.

As DNA, the CDR3 is TGTGCCAGCAAAGTTAGCGGGAGTACAGATACGCAGTATTTT. Translation: CASKVSGSTDTQYF. The V gene is TRBV2, the J gene TRBJ2-3, with 9 positions matching TRBD2. CDR1 SNHLY and CDR2 FYNNEI come from the germline V gene. This CDR3 region has 14 residues. After removal of 7 bases from V and 3 bases from J, the junction contained 5 bases not matched to a gene.